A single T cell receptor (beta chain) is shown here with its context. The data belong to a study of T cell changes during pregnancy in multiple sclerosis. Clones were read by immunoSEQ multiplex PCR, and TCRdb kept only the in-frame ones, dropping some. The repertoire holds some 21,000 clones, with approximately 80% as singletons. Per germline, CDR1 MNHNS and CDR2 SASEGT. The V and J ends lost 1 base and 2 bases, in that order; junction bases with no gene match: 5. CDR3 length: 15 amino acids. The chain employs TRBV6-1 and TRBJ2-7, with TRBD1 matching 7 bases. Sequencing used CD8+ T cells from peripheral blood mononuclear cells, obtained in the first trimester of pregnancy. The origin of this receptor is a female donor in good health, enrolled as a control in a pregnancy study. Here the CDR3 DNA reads TGTGCCAGCAGTGAAGGGCCCGGGACAGCCTACGAGCAGTACTTC. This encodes CASSEGPGTAYEQYF.